This T cell receptor (beta chain) was recovered during a study of Ad26.COV2.S vaccination and SARS-CoV-2 variants. Study as a whole: The vaccine Ad26.COV2.S was put into the muscle once, or twice with 56 days between. General observations from the study: The TCR breadth and depth analyses may have produced an underestimate of total T cell responses. Vaccinees reportedly had broad spike-specific CD8+ and CD4+ T cell responses.

Comment on this clone: Its antigen is unknown.

The protocol was immunoSEQ multiplex PCR, while the TCRdb copy is restricted to in-frame clones and leaves out a portion. The table has 250,000 or so clones, approximately 90% seen once. Germline V CDR1 and CDR2: KGHSH, LQKENI. Between the trimmed V and J ends, which lost 5 bases and 9 bases, there was a span of 10 bases. The CDR3 runs 11 residues. Treatment denoted: roughly 18 received Ad26.COV2.S at low or high dose, single or two shots; 5 received placebo; per-sample allocation not given. Day 63 after the first injection of vaccine or placebo was the sampling time. Wuhan-strain SARS-CoV-2 spike was expressed by the Ad26 vector that made up the vaccine.

The sample consisted of peripheral blood, taken in a trial of Ad26.COV2.S vaccine versus placebo. This rearrangement joins TRBV18 to TRBJ1-1; D unclear. The sequence was collected from a person between 18 and 65 years old who received the Ad26.COV2.S COVID-19 vaccine or a placebo. The CDR3 loop reads CASSAVEQAFF. DNA of the CDR3: TGTGCCAGCTCAGCTGTTGAGCAAGCTTTCTTT.